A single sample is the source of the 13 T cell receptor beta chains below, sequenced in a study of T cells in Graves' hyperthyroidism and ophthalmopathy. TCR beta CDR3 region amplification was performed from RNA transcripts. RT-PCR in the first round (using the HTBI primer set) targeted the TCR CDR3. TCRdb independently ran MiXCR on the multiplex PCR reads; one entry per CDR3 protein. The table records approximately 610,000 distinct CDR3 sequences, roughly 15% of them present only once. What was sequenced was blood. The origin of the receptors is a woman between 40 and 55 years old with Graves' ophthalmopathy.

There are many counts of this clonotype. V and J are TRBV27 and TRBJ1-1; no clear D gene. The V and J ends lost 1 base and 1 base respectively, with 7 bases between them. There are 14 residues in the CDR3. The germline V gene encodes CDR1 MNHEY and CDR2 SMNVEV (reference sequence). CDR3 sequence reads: CASSLYERNTEAFF. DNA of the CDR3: TGTGCCAGCAGTTTATATGAGAGGAACACTGAAGCTTTCTTT.

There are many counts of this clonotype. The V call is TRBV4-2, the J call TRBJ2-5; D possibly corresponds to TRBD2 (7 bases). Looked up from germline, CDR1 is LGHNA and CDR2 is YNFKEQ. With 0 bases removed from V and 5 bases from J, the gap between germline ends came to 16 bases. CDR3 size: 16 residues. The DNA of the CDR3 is TGTGCCAGCAGCCAAGATCAGTCGGGGGGCGCTGAGACCCAGTACTTC. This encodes CASSQDQSGGAETQYF.

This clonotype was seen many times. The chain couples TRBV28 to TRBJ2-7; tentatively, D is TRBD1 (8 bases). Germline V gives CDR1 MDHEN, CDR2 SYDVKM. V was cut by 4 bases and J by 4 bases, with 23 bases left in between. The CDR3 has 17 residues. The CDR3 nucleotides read TGTGCCAGCAGTTCCCTCAACAGGGGGGGAGGATTATACGAGCAGTACTTC. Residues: CASSSLNRGGGLYEQYF.

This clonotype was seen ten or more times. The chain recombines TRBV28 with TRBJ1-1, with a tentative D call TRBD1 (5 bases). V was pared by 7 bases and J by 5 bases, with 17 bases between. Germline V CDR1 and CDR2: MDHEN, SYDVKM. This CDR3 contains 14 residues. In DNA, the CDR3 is TGTGCCAGCACCCTGCAGGGCGGTTGGACTGAAGCTTTCTTT. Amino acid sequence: CASTLQGGWTEAFF.

The chain's CDR3 is CASSFGHNRLQPQHF. The CDR3 nucleotides are TGTGCCAGCAGCTTTGGTCATAACCGACTTCAGCCCCAGCATTTT. The chain uses TRBV11-3 and TRBJ1-5; no firm D call. The CDR3 covers 15 residues. With 3 bases removed from V and 6 bases from J, the gap between germline ends came to 15 bases. Looked up from germline, CDR1 is SGHNT and CDR2 is YENEEA. Full variable domain (rest looked up from reference TRBV11-3 and TRBJ1-5): EAGVVQSPRYKIIEKKQPVAFWCNPISGHNTLYWYLQNLGQGPELLIRYENEEAVDDSQLPKDRFSAERLKGVDSTLKIQPAELGDSAVYLCASSFGHNRLQPQHFGDGTRLSIL.

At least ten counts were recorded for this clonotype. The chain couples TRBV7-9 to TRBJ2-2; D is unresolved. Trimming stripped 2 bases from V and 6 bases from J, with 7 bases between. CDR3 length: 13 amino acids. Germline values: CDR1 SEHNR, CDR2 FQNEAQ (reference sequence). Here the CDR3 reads CASSLSTAGELFF. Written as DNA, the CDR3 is TGTGCCAGCAGCTTAAGTACCGCCGGGGAGCTGTTTTTT.

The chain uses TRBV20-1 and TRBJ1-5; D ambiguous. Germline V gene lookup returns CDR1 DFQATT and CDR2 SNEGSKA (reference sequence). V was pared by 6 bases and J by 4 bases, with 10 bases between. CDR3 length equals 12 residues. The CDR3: CSATGPNQPQHF. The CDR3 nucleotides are TGCAGTGCCACGGGCCCGAATCAGCCCCAGCATTTT.

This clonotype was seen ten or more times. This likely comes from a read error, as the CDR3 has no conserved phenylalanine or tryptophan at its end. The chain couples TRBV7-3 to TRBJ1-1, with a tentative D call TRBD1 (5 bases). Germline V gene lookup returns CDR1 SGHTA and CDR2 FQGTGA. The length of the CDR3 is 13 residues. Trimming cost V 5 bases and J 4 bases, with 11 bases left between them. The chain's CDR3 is CASSPTGTTEAFL. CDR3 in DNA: TGTGCCAGCAGCCCCACGGGGACCACTGAAGCTTTCTTG.

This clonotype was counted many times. The CDR3 here is CAWTQGANTEAFF. Here the CDR3 DNA reads TGTGCCTGGACACAGGGCGCGAACACTGAAGCTTTCTTT. V usage is TRBV30 and J usage is TRBJ1-1; possibly TRBD1 for D (6 bases). The CDR3 loop spans 13 amino acids. Per the germline V gene, CDR1 is GTSNPN and CDR2 is SVGIG (reference sequence). The V end was cut by 4 bases, the J end by 1 base, with 10 bases between.

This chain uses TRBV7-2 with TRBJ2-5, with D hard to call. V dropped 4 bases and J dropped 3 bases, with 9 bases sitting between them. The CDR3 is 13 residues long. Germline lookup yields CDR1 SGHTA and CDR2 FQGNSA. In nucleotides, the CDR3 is TGTGCCAGCAGCTCACGGTGGGAAGAGACCCAGTACTTC. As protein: CASSSRWEETQYF.

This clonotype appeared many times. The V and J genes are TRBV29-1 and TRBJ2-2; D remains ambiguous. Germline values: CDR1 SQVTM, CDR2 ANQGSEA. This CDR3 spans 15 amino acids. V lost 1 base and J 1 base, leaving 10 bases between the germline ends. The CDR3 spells CSVEVPEVNTGELFF. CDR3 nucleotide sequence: TGCAGCGTTGAAGTTCCTGAGGTGAACACCGGGGAGCTGTTTTTT.

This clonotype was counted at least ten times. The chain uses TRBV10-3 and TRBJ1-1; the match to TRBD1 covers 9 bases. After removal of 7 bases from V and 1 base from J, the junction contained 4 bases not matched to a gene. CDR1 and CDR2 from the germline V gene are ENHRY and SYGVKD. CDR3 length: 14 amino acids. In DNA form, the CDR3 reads TGTGCCATCATGTTGGGACAGGGGAACACTGAAGCTTTCTTT. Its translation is CAIMLGQGNTEAFF.

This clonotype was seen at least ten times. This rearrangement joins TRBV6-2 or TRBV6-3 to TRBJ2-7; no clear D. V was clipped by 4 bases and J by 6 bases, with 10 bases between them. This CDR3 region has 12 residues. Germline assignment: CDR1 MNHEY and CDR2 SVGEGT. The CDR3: CASSSGPREQYF. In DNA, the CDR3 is TGTGCCAGCAGTTCGGGCCCACGCGAGCAGTACTTC.